This T cell receptor beta chain was captured by sequencing in a study of blood T cell repertoires in COVID-19. For the study at large: Samples of COVID-19 (acute and convalescent) were obtained from the United States, Italy and Spain.

In the study's own analysis: Reference gene primers were amplified, and this amplification served to estimate nucleated cell counts. Measured with immunoSEQ multiplex PCR; TCRdb has only the in-frame clones, and not every one. V, J and clone size are taken as reported in that table, and D and trimming were inferred from the DNA itself. The data contain some 200,000 clones, roughly 84% of them singletons. This CDR3 spans 17 amino acids. V dropped 0 bases and J dropped 2; count of bases not matched to a gene: 7. In germline, CDR1 is SGDLS, CDR2 YYNGEE. Sequenced input: peripheral blood. This TCR came from a woman between 65 and 79 years old with COVID-19, enrolled during active disease. The chain uses TRBV9 and TRBJ2-5, with 10 nucleotides matching TRBD2. In nucleotides, the CDR3 is TGTGCCAGCAGCGTAGCTTTAGCGGGGGGACTTCAAGAGACCCAGTACTTC. This codes for CASSVALAGGLQETQYF.